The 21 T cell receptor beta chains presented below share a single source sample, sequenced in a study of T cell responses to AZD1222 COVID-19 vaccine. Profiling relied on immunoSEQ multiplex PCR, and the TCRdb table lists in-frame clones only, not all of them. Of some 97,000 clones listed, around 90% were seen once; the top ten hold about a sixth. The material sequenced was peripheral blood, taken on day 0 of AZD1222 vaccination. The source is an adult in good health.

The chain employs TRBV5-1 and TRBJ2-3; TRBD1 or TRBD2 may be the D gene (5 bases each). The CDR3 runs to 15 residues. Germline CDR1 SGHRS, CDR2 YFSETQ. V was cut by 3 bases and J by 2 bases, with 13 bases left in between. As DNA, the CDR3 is TGCGCCAGCAGCTGGGGGACGGTGGACACAGATACGCAGTATTTT. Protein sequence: CASSWGTVDTDTQYF.

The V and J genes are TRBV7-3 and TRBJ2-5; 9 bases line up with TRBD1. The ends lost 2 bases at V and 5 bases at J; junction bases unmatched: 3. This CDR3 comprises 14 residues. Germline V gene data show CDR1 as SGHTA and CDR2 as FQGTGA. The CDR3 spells CASSLHGQGETQYF. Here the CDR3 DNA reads TGTGCCAGCAGCTTACACGGACAGGGGGAGACCCAGTACTTC.

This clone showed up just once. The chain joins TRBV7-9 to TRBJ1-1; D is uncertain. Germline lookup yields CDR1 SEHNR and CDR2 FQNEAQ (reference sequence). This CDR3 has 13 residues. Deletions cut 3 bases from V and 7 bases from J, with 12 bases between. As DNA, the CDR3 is TGTGCCAGCAGCTTCGTTCAGACGGATGAAGCTTTCTTT. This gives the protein CASSFVQTDEAFF.

The chain's CDR3 is CASSLNTGQNEAFF. As DNA, the CDR3 is TGTGCCAGCAGCCTTAATACGGGACAGAATGAAGCTTTCTTT. The chain has TRBV11-2 and TRBJ1-1; 7 bases fit TRBD1. The CDR3 consists of 14 residues. The V gene end was trimmed by 5 bases and the J gene end by 7 bases; junction bases not matched to a gene: 10. The V gene's germline CDR1 is SGHAT and CDR2 FQNNGV. The whole variable domain, filled in from reference TRBV11-2 and TRBJ1-1, reads EAGVAQSPRYKIIEKRQSVAFWCNPISGHATLYWYQQILGQGPKLLIQFQNNGVVDDSQLPKDRFSAERLKGVDSTLKIQPAKLEDSAVYLCASSLNTGQNEAFFGQGTRLTVV.

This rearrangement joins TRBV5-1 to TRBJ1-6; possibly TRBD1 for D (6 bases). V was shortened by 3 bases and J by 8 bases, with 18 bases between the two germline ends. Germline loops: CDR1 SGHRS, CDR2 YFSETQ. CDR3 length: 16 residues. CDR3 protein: CASSSLGGRLDSPLHF. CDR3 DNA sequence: TGCGCCAGCAGCTCTTTGGGGGGCCGATTAGATTCACCCCTCCACTTT. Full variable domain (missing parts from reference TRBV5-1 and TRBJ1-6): KAGVTQTPRYLIKTRGQQVTLSCSPISGHRSVSWYQQTPGQGLQFLFEYFSETQRNKGNFPGRFSGRQFSNSRSEMNVSTLELGDSALYLCASSSLGGRLDSPLHFGNGTRLTVT.

The CDR3 is CAWSISGTGEKLFF. The CDR3 nucleotides are TGTGCCTGGAGTATATCAGGGACAGGGGAAAAACTGTTTTTT. The chain combines TRBV30 with TRBJ1-4; 9 nucleotides match TRBD1. Germline lookup yields CDR1 GTSNPN and CDR2 SVGIG (reference sequence). The V gene end was trimmed by 2 bases and the J gene end by 8 bases; junction bases not matched to a gene: 6. CDR3 length: 14 residues.

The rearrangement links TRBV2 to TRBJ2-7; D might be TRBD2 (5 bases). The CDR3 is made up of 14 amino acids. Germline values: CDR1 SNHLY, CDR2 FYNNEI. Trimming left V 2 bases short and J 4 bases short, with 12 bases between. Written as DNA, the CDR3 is TGTGCCAGCAGTGAATCGCTAGCTGTGTACGAGCAGTACTTC. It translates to CASSESLAVYEQYF.

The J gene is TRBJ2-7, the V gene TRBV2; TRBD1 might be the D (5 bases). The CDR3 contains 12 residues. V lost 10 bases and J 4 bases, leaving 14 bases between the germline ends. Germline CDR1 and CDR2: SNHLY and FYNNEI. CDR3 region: CATTIQGYEQYF. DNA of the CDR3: TGTGCCACCACGATCCAGGGATACGAGCAGTACTTC.

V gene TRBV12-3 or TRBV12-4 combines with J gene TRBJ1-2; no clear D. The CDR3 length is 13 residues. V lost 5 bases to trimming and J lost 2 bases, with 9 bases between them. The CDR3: CASSTSENYGYTF. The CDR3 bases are TGTGCCAGCAGTACCAGTGAGAACTATGGCTACACCTTC.

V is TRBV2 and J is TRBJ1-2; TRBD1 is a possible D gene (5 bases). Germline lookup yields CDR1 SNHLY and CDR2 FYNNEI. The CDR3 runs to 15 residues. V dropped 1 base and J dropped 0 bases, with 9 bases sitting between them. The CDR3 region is CASSEVTEANYGYTF. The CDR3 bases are TGTGCCAGCAGTGAAGTGACAGAAGCTAACTATGGCTACACCTTC.

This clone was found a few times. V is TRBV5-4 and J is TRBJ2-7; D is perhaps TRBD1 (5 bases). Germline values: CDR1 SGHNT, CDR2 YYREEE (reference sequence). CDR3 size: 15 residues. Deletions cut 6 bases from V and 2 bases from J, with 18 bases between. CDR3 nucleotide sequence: TGTGCCAGCACCGGGCGTGGGCAGGGTGCCTACGAGCAGTACTTC. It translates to CASTGRGQGAYEQYF.

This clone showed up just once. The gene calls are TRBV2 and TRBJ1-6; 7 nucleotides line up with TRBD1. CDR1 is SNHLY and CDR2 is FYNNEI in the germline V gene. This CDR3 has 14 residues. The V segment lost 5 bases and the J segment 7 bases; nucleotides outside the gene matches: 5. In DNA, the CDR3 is TGTGCCAGCAGTAACAGGGGCTGGAATTCACCCCTCCACTTT. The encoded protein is CASSNRGWNSPLHF.

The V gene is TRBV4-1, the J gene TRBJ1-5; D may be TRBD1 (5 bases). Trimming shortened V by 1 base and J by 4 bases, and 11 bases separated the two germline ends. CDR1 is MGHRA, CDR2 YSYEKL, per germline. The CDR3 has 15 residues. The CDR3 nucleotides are TGCGCCAGCAGCCAAGGGCAGGGTAGAAATCAGCCCCAGCATTTT. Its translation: CASSQGQGRNQPQHF.

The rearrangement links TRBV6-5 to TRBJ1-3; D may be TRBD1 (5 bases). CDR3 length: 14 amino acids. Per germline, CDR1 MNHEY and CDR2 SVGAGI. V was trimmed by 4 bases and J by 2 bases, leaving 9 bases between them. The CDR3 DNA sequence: TGTGCCAGCAGTTTGGGGCACCCTGGAAACACCATATATTTT. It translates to CASSLGHPGNTIYF.

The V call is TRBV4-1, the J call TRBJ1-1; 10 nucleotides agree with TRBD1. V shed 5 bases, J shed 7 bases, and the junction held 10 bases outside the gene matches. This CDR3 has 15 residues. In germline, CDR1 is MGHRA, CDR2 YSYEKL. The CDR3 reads CASSYRDRGNDEAFF. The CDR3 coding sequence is TGCGCCAGCAGCTACCGGGACAGGGGAAACGATGAAGCTTTCTTT.

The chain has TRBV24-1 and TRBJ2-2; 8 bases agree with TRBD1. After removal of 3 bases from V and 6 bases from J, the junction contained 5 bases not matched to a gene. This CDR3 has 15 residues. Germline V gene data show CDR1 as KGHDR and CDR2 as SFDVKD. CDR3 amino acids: CATSDTTGAPGELFF. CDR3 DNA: TGTGCCACCAGTGATACGACAGGGGCCCCCGGGGAGCTGTTTTTT.

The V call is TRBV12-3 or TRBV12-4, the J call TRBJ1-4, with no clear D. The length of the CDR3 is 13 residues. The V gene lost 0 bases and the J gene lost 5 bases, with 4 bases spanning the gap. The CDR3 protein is CASSLAHNEKLFF. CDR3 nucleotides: TGTGCCAGCAGTTTAGCCCACAATGAAAAACTGTTTTTT.

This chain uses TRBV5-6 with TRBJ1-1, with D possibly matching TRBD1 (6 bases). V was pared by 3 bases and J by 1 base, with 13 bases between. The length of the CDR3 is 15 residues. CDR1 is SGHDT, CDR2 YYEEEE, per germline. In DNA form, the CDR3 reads TGTGCCAGCAGCTCGGAAACAGGGTGGAACACTGAAGCTTTCTTT. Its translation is CASSSETGWNTEAFF.

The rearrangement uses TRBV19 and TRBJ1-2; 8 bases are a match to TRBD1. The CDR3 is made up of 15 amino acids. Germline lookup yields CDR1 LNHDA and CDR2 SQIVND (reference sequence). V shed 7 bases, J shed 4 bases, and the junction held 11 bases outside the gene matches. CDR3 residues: CASTPQQGVTYGYTF. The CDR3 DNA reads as TGTGCCAGTACCCCCCAACAGGGGGTTACCTATGGCTACACCTTC.

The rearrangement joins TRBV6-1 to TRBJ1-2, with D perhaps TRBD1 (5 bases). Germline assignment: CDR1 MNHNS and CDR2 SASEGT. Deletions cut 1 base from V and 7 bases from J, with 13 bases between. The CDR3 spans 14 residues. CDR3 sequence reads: CASSEGRGKAGYTF. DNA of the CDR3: TGTGCCAGCAGTGAAGGTAGGGGAAAGGCTGGCTACACCTTC.

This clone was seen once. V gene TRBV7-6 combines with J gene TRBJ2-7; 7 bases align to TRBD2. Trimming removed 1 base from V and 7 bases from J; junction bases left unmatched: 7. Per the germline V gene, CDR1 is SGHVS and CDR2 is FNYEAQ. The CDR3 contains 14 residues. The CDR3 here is CASSLEEGAGEQYF. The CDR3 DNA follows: TGTGCCAGCAGCTTAGAGGAGGGAGCGGGAGAGCAGTACTTC.